A single sample is the source of the 3 T cell receptor beta chains below, sequenced in a study of prognosis after radiotherapy for stage I lung cancer. Genomic DNA provided the template from which TCR beta CDR3 was amplified by two-round multiplex PCR. Initially, in first-round PCR, primers specific to each TRBV and TRBJ gene were used. TCRdb independently ran MiXCR on the multiplex PCR reads; one entry per CDR3 protein. The table has approximately 25,000 distinct CDR3 sequences, 35% to 55% seen once; the top ten hold approximately 15%. The sequences come from PBMCs, collected before or after stereotactic body radiation therapy (not recorded which). The source of these receptors is a donor over 45 with non-small cell lung cancer.

Within the sample, this clonotype is medium-sized (0.01 to 0.1%). The CDR3 reads CASSDAGGAYEQYF. CDR3 DNA: TGTGCCAGCAGTGACGCGGGAGGCGCTTACGAGCAGTACTTC. V usage is TRBV6-1 and J usage is TRBJ2-7, with 8 bases matching TRBD2. Germline V gene data show CDR1 as MNHNS and CDR2 as SASEGT. J lost 4 bases, V lost 3 bases, and 5 bases had no gene match. The CDR3 runs 14 residues.

Note on this clonotype: The junction departs from the called germline gene at one end, perhaps through a read error. This chain links TRBV11-2 with TRBJ1-5; unclear D gene. CDR3 length: 13 residues. Germline V gene data show CDR1 as SGHAT and CDR2 as FQNNGV. This CDR3 reads CASSLGVNQTQNF. Here the CDR3 DNA reads TGTGCCAGCAGCTTGGGAGTAAATCAGACCCAGAATTTT.

As regards this clonotype: At one end the junction does not follow the germline gene, possibly because of a read error. This chain links TRBV2 with TRBJ2-2; 13 bases map to TRBD2. The CDR3 extends over 16 amino acids. Per germline, CDR1 SNHLY and CDR2 FYNNEI. The CDR3 DNA follows: TGTGCCGGCAGCCGCGGACTAGCGGGGGTTAGCGGGGAGCTGTTTTTT. Protein sequence: CAGSRGLAGVSGELFF.